This T cell receptor (beta chain) is from a study of regulatory T cells in long-lasting Graves disease. This clonotype has a handful of counts. Its antigen is currently unknown. iRepertoire HTBI primers and Arm-PCR of CDR3 regions built TCR beta libraries. TCRdb recomputed calls from the multiplex PCR reads with MiXCR, one row per CDR3 protein. Of about 540,000 distinct CDR3 sequences detected, roughly 13% appear once; the ten largest clones hold roughly 10%. Germline V gene sequence: CDR1 SGHDN, CDR2 FVKESK. The V segment lost 4 bases and the J segment 6 bases; nucleotides outside the gene matches: 8. The CDR3 has 16 amino acids. Study-wide results and limits: Segments TRBV28, TRBJ1-2 and TRBJ2-5 showed preferential usage in persistent disease. TCR diversity was lower in persistent Graves' patients than in newly diagnosed ones.

The sample's time point: newly diagnosed GD, antithyroid drugs for less than 3 months. Isolated PBMC RNA provided the starting material for the TCR library. Doctors identified Graves' disease using the American Thyroid Association guidelines. The data also belong to a second study, concerning T cells in Graves' hyperthyroidism and ophthalmopathy. From that study: RT-PCR in the first round (using the HTBI primer set) targeted the TCR CDR3.

This receptor was taken from a man aged 25 to 45 with Graves disease. V gene TRBV14 combines with J gene TRBJ2-5; 13 nucleotides line up with TRBD2. Specimen: peripheral blood mononuclear cells (PBMCs), collected at new diagnosis, from a patient treated with antithyroid drugs. The CDR3 sequence is CASSPETSGRRKTQYF. CDR3 bases: TGTGCCAGCAGCCCAGAGACTAGCGGGAGGCGGAAGACCCAGTACTTC.